The 32 T cell receptor beta chains in this list originate from one sample, sequenced in a study of CD8 T cells in Susac syndrome. The authors reverse transcribed roughly 0.5 to 1 ug RNA with random hexamers. TCRdb re-derived calls from the immunoSEQ multiplex PCR reads in MiXCR, one entry per CDR3 protein. The sample lists around 190,000 distinct CDR3 sequences; about 95% were seen once. The sequenced sample was CD4+ T cells from PBMCs. Receptors originate from a human donor in good health.

The V and J genes are TRBV28 and TRBJ2-7, with a weak D call TRBD2 (6 bases). Trimming pared 8 bases from V and 2 bases from J, leaving 7 bases between. The CDR3 spans 11 residues. CDR1 is MDHEN, CDR2 SYDVKM, per germline. The CDR3 spells CASGGTYEQYF. CDR3 coding DNA: TGTGCCAGCGGCGGGACCTACGAGCAGTACTTC.

This clonotype was detected only once. CDR3: CASSWTGLAYNEQFF. The DNA of the CDR3 is TGTGCCAGCAGCTGGACGGGACTAGCGTACAATGAGCAGTTCTTC. The chain carries TRBV7-8 and TRBJ2-1, with 10 bases lining up with TRBD2. CDR1 is SGHVS, CDR2 FQNEAQ, per germline. The CDR3 loop spans 15 amino acids. Trimming at V came to 4 bases and at J to 4 bases, leaving 4 bases not matched to a gene. Together with reference TRBV7-8 and TRBJ2-1, the CDR3 gives the full variable domain: GAGVSQSPRYKVAKRGQDVALRCDPISGHVSLFWYQQALGQGPEFLTYFQNEAQLDKSGLPSDRFFAERPEGSVSTLKIQRTQQEDSAVYLCASSWTGLAYNEQFFGPGTRLTVL.

The V call is TRBV12-3 or TRBV12-4, the J call TRBJ2-2; D is undetermined. The V and J ends lost 6 bases and 1 base respectively, with 3 bases between them. This CDR3 contains 12 residues. CDR3 protein: CASRENTGELFF. The CDR3 region has the DNA TGTGCCAGCAGGGAGAACACCGGGGAGCTGTTTTTT.

V usage is TRBV20-1 and J usage is TRBJ2-1; TRBD2 agrees at 10 bases. The junction had 5 bases not matched to a gene; V was cut back by 0 bases and J by 6 bases. Germline assignment: CDR1 DFQATT and CDR2 SNEGSKA (reference sequence). CDR3 size: 15 residues. The CDR3 sequence is CSARDPSGGSNEQFF. The CDR3 nucleotides are TGCAGTGCTAGAGATCCTAGCGGGGGCTCCAATGAGCAGTTCTTC.

This chain uses TRBV30 with TRBJ2-7, with D unclear. The CDR3 runs 15 residues. CDR1 and CDR2 (germline): GTSNPN, SVGIG (reference sequence). V was shortened by 6 bases and J by 0 bases, with 18 bases between the two germline ends. This CDR3 is CACRPIGTPSYEQYF. CDR3 in DNA: TGTGCCTGTAGACCGATCGGTACCCCCTCCTACGAGCAGTACTTC.

The chain is built from TRBV27 and TRBJ2-5; the match to TRBD2 covers 11 bases. The germline CDR1 and CDR2 sequences are MNHEY and SMNVEV (reference sequence). V gave up 5 bases and J gave up 2 bases; unmatched junction bases: 4. The CDR3 contains 15 residues. In DNA, the CDR3 is TGTGCCAGCAGTGGGGGACTAGCGGTGCAAGAGACCCAGTACTTC. It codes for CASSGGLAVQETQYF.

Only one count was recorded for this clonotype. V and J are TRBV3-1 and TRBJ2-1; 9 bases align to TRBD1. V was pared by 6 bases and J by 4 bases, with 4 bases of the junction left unmatched. This CDR3 has 14 amino acids. The germline V gene has CDR1 LGHDT and CDR2 YNNKEL (reference sequence). The CDR3 DNA follows: TGTGCCAGCAGGTGGGGGACAGGGTACAATGAGCAGTTCTTC. Translated: CASRWGTGYNEQFF.

This clonotype was detected only a few times. The CDR3 reads CAWSRTGDEQYF. CDR3 nucleotides: TGTGCCTGGTCCCGGACAGGGGACGAGCAGTACTTC. J is TRBJ2-7 and V is TRBV30, with TRBD1 matching 9 bases. The CDR3 runs 12 residues. J was trimmed by 5 bases and V by 5 bases; bases with no gene match: 4. From germline, CDR1 is GTSNPN and CDR2 SVGIG (reference sequence). Combining the CDR3 with reference TRBV30 and TRBJ2-7 gives the whole variable domain SQTIHQWPATLVQPVGSPLSLECTVEGTSNPNLYWYRQAAGRGLQLLFYSVGIGQISSEVPQNLSASRPQDRQFILSSKKLLLSDSGFYLCAWSRTGDEQYFGPGTRLTVT.

The rearrangement uses TRBV18 and TRBJ1-2; no clear D. V dropped 4 bases and J dropped 1 base, with 4 bases sitting between them. Germline V gene sequence: CDR1 KGHSH, CDR2 LQKENI. There are 12 residues in the CDR3. The CDR3 sequence is CASSLDNYGYTF. CDR3 bases: TGTGCCAGCTCACTCGATAACTATGGCTACACCTTC.

The rearrangement uses TRBV12-3 or TRBV12-4 and TRBJ2-7, with D tentatively TRBD2 (5 bases). V lost 2 bases, J lost 3 bases, and 14 bases lay in between. This CDR3 contains 15 residues. The CDR3 DNA is TGTGCCAGCAGTTTACCACCTTATCGGGGCTACGAGCAGTACTTC. This encodes CASSLPPYRGYEQYF.

The CDR3 region has the DNA TGCAGTGCTAGGGGACCACCGGGATACCAAGAGACCCAGTACTTC. Translated: CSARGPPGYQETQYF. The V and J genes are TRBV20-1 and TRBJ2-5; the D call may be TRBD1 or TRBD2 (5 bases each). The germline V gene has CDR1 DFQATT and CDR2 SNEGSKA (reference sequence). Trimming left V 3 bases short and J 0 bases short, with 14 bases between. The CDR3 runs 15 residues.

A single count supports this clonotype. The chain combines TRBV6-6 with TRBJ1-5; the match to TRBD1 covers 7 bases. The CDR3 has 16 residues. Germline loops: CDR1 MNHNY, CDR2 SVGAGI (reference sequence). J lost 0 bases, V lost 0 bases, and 2 bases had no gene match. CDR3 DNA sequence: TGTGCCAGCAGTTACTCGACAGGGTATAGCAATCAGCCCCAGCATTTT. It specifies CASSYSTGYSNQPQHF.

V gene TRBV29-1 combines with J gene TRBJ2-7; TRBD1 aligns across 7 bases. V gave up 4 bases and J gave up 3 bases; unmatched junction bases: 6. This CDR3 is 13 amino acids long. CDR1 and CDR2 (germline): SQVTM, ANQGSEA. The CDR3 loop reads CSVVGQVYYEQYF. DNA of the CDR3: TGCAGCGTTGTAGGACAGGTCTACTACGAGCAGTACTTC.

This clonotype was detected once. This chain links TRBV19 with TRBJ1-5; 9 bases are a match to TRBD1. This CDR3 contains 15 residues. The germline V gene has CDR1 LNHDA and CDR2 SQIVND (reference sequence). The V gene end was trimmed by 7 bases and the J gene end by 4 bases; junction bases not matched to a gene: 8. DNA of the CDR3: TGTGCCAGTAATATGGGGACAGGGAATAATCAGCCCCAGCATTTT. Protein sequence: CASNMGTGNNQPQHF. The entire variable domain, with the rest obtained from reference TRBV19 and TRBJ1-5, is as follows: DGGITQSPKYLFRKEGQNVTLSCEQNLNHDAMYWYRQDPGQGLRLIYYSQIVNDFQKGDIAEGYSVSREKKESFPLTVTSAQKNPTAFYLCASNMGTGNNQPQHFGDGTRLSIL.

The chain links TRBV9 to TRBJ2-5, with TRBD2 matching over 8 bases. Trimming at V came to 0 bases and at J to 5 bases, leaving 9 bases not matched to a gene. The CDR3 runs 16 residues. Looked up from germline, CDR1 is SGDLS and CDR2 is YYNGEE. CDR3 in amino acids: CASSVGVSGKSETQYF. CDR3 nucleotide sequence: TGTGCCAGCAGCGTAGGCGTTAGCGGGAAATCGGAGACCCAGTACTTC.

This clonotype has just one count. This rearrangement joins TRBV5-4 to TRBJ1-2; D remains ambiguous. The CDR3 sequence is 16 residues long. The germline gives CDR1 SGHNT, CDR2 YYREEE (reference sequence). Trimming took off 1 base at V and 3 bases at J, with 16 bases between the two ends. The CDR3 DNA reads TGTGCCAGCAGCTTGATGGAACTCCGATCCCACTATGGCTACACCTTC. Translating it yields CASSLMELRSHYGYTF.

The chain employs TRBV7-9 and TRBJ2-7; possible D gene TRBD1, 5 bases. Germline CDR1 SEHNR, CDR2 FQNEAQ (reference sequence). There are 12 residues in the CDR3. V lost 1 base and J 5 bases, leaving 6 bases between the germline ends. CDR3: CASSLGRDEQYF. As DNA, the CDR3 is TGTGCCAGCAGCTTAGGCAGGGACGAGCAGTACTTC. The full variable domain, in which reference TRBV7-9 and TRBJ2-7 provide the parts outside the CDR3, is DTGVSQNPRHKITKRGQNVTFRCDPISEHNRLYWYRQTLGQGPEFLTYFQNEAQLEKSRLLSDRFSAERPKGSFSTLEIQRTEQGDSAMYLCASSLGRDEQYFGPGTRLTVT.

V and J are TRBV30 and TRBJ2-2; D is ambiguous. From germline, CDR1 is GTSNPN and CDR2 SVGIG (reference sequence). The CDR3 consists of 13 residues. Trimming removed 2 bases at V and 1 base at J, with 5 bases between. The CDR3 protein is CAWSWRNTGELFF. CDR3 DNA sequence: TGTGCCTGGAGTTGGAGGAACACCGGGGAGCTGTTTTTT.

The chain carries TRBV3-1 and TRBJ2-1; a weak D match, TRBD2 (6 bases). CDR3 size: 13 residues. The germline V gene encodes CDR1 LGHDT and CDR2 YNNKEL (reference sequence). V lost 6 bases and J lost 8, with 14 bases in between. The CDR3 coding sequence is TGTGCCAGCAGAAGATCTAGCGCCCATGAGCAGTTCTTC. Amino acid sequence: CASRRSSAHEQFF.

This clonotype was found once. The CDR3 nucleotides read TGTGCCAGCTCGGGACAATTGGGGGATACGCAGTATTTT. Protein sequence: CASSGQLGDTQYF. The V gene is TRBV28, the J gene TRBJ2-3; possibly TRBD1 for D (6 bases). Germline values: CDR1 MDHEN, CDR2 SYDVKM. V shed 8 bases and J shed 6 bases, with 15 bases lying between them. This CDR3 region has 13 residues.

V gene TRBV20-1 combines with J gene TRBJ2-3, with D possibly being TRBD1 or TRBD2 (5 bases each). Germline V lookup: CDR1 DFQATT, CDR2 SNEGSKA (reference sequence). The CDR3 totals 14 residues. Trimming shortened V by 5 bases and J by 10 bases, and 22 bases separated the two germline ends. The CDR3 bases are TGCAGTGCTTTCCGGGACCTTCGTTCGGATCCGCAGTATTTT. Translating gives CSAFRDLRSDPQYF.

The rearrangement joins TRBV28 to TRBJ2-1; maybe TRBD2 (6 bases). The CDR3 sequence is 14 residues long. Trimming cost V 7 bases and J 4 bases, with 14 bases left between them. CDR1 and CDR2 from the germline V gene are MDHEN and SYDVKM. CDR3: CASMAGSLYNEQFF. The CDR3 nucleotides read TGTGCCAGCATGGCCGGGAGTCTGTACAATGAGCAGTTCTTC.

The CDR3, as DNA: TGTGCCAGCAGTCCCCGGACTAGCGGGAGAAACTACGAGCAGTACTTC. Residues: CASSPRTSGRNYEQYF. V is TRBV6-6 and J is TRBJ2-7; 13 bases fit TRBD2. The germline CDR1 and CDR2 sequences are MNHNY and SVGAGI (reference sequence). The CDR3 totals 16 residues. The J segment lost 3 bases and the V segment lost 5 bases, leaving 7 bases of the junction unmatched.

The chain is built from TRBV29-1 and TRBJ2-3, with no clear D. CDR3 length: 12 residues. The V gene's germline CDR1 is SQVTM and CDR2 ANQGSEA. With 4 bases removed from V and 6 bases from J, the gap between germline ends came to 11 bases. The CDR3 coding sequence is TGCAGCGTTGCCAGTTTCGGGGATACGCAGTATTTT. Translating it yields CSVASFGDTQYF.

The chain links TRBV5-4 to TRBJ1-1, with D uncertain. The CDR3 runs 16 residues. Per germline, CDR1 SGHNT and CDR2 YYREEE (reference sequence). V lost 4 bases and J 7 bases, leaving 23 bases between the germline ends. The DNA of the CDR3 is TGTGCCAGCAGCCCCCTGCCGGGAGTGGTAAAAATTGAAGCTTTCTTT. This translates into CASSPLPGVVKIEAFF.

The chain recombines TRBV2 with TRBJ1-1; the D gene is possibly TRBD1 (5 bases). Trimming pared 10 bases from V and 1 base from J, leaving 16 bases between. This CDR3 comprises 14 residues. Germline CDR1 reads SNHLY; CDR2 reads FYNNEI. In DNA form, the CDR3 reads TGTGCCACCATGGGGGGGGTCGGGAACACTGAAGCTTTCTTT. It encodes CATMGGVGNTEAFF. Together with reference TRBV2 and TRBJ1-1, the CDR3 gives the full variable domain: EPEVTQTPSHQVTQMGQEVILRCVPISNHLYFYWYRQILGQKVEFLVSFYNNEISEKSEIFDDQFSVERPDGSNFTLKIRSTKLEDSAMYFCATMGGVGNTEAFFGQGTRLTVV.

The rearrangement uses TRBV3-1 and TRBJ2-1; the match to TRBD2 covers 7 bases. V lost 2 bases to trimming and J lost 6 bases; unmatched junction nucleotides: 4. Germline CDR1 and CDR2: LGHDT and YNNKEL (reference sequence). This CDR3 has 14 residues. CDR3 sequence: CASSQQLASNEQFF. The CDR3 DNA reads TGTGCCAGCAGCCAACAACTAGCGAGCAATGAGCAGTTCTTC.

This chain joins TRBV29-1 and TRBJ1-1; the D is unclear. Germline V CDR1 and CDR2: SQVTM, ANQGSEA. Trimming removed 4 bases from V and 1 base from J, with 10 bases in between. The CDR3 is 13 amino acids. CDR3 region: CSVVAVGNTEAFF. The CDR3, as DNA: TGCAGCGTTGTGGCGGTCGGGAACACTGAAGCTTTCTTT.

This chain uses TRBV6-2 or TRBV6-3 with TRBJ1-2; D might be TRBD1 (6 bases). V was trimmed by 7 bases and J by 6 bases, leaving 18 bases between them. CDR1 and CDR2 from the germline V gene are MNHEY and SVGEGT. This CDR3 is 14 amino acids long. DNA of the CDR3: TGTGCCAGCAATAGCCCTAGGAACAGGGATGGCTACACCTTC. Residues: CASNSPRNRDGYTF.

In this sample, this clonotype turned up once. The rearrangement links TRBV15 to TRBJ2-5; TRBD2 is a possible D gene (6 bases). In germline, CDR1 is LNHNV, CDR2 YYDKDF (reference sequence). This CDR3 has 15 residues. Trimming removed 1 base from V and 2 bases from J, with 11 bases in between. The CDR3 spells CATSRGAGTQETQYF. CDR3 DNA sequence: TGTGCCACCAGCAGAGGGGCGGGGACTCAAGAGACCCAGTACTTC. The full variable domain, in which reference TRBV15 and TRBJ2-5 provide the parts outside the CDR3, is DAMVIQNPRYQVTQFGKPVTLSCSQTLNHNVMYWYQQKSSQAPKLLFHYYDKDFNNEADTPDNFQSRRPNTSFCFLDIRSPGLGDTAMYLCATSRGAGTQETQYFGPGTRLLVL.

The chain combines TRBV6-5 with TRBJ2-7, with a possible D match to TRBD2 (5 bases). Trimming shortened V by 2 bases and J by 1 base, and 12 bases separated the two germline ends. The germline CDR1 and CDR2 sequences are MNHEY and SVGAGI. The CDR3 runs 15 residues. CDR3 nucleotide sequence: TGTGCCAGCAGTTACGTCCGGGGAAGGTCCTACGAGCAGTACTTC. Protein sequence: CASSYVRGRSYEQYF.

This chain links TRBV29-1 with TRBJ1-1; unclear D gene. The length of the CDR3 is 12 residues. Germline CDR1 and CDR2: SQVTM and ANQGSEA. The V and J ends lost 7 bases and 2 bases respectively, with 11 bases between them. The DNA of the CDR3 is TGCAGCGCACAGCCTAGAAACACTGAAGCTTTCTTT. Residues: CSAQPRNTEAFF.